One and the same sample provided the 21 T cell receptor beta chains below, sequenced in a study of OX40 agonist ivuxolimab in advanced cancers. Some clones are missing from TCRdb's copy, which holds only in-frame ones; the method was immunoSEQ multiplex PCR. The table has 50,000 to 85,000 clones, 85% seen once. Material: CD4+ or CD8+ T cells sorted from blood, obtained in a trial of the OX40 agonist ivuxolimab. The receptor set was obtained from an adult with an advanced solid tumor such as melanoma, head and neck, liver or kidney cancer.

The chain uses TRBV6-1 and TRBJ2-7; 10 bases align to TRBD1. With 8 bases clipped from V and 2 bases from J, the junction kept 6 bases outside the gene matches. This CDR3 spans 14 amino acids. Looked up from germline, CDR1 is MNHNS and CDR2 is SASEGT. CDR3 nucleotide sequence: TGTGCCAGCTTCCCAGGACAGGGGGCCTACGAGCAGTACTTC. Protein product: CASFPGQGAYEQYF.

The CDR3: CASRVYTGELFF. The CDR3 bases are TGTGCCAGCAGAGTTTACACCGGGGAGCTGTTTTTT. This chain links TRBV11-2 with TRBJ2-2; no clear D. The CDR3 spans 12 residues. Trimming cost V 6 bases and J 3 bases, with 5 bases left between them. Germline values: CDR1 SGHAT, CDR2 FQNNGV. The whole variable domain, remainder taken from reference TRBV11-2 and TRBJ2-2, is EAGVAQSPRYKIIEKRQSVAFWCNPISGHATLYWYQQILGQGPKLLIQFQNNGVVDDSQLPKDRFSAERLKGVDSTLKIQPAKLEDSAVYLCASRVYTGELFFGEGSRLTVL.

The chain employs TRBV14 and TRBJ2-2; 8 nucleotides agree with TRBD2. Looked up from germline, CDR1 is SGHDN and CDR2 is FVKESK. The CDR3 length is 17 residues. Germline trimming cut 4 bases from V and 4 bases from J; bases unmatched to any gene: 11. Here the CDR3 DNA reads TGTGCCAGCAGCCCCATGTTAGGTAGCGGGATCACCGGGGAGCTGTTTTTT. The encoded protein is CASSPMLGSGITGELFF.

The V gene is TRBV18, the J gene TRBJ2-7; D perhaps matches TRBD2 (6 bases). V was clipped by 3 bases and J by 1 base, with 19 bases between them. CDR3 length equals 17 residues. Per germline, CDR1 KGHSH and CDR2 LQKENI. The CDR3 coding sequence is TGTGCCAGCTCACCGACTGGGAGGACTCAACTGTCCTACGAGCAGTACTTC. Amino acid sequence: CASSPTGRTQLSYEQYF.

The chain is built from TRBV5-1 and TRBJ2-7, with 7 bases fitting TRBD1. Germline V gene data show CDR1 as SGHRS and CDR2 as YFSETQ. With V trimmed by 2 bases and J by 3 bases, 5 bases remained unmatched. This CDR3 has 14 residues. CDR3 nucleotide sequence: TGCGCCAGCAGCTTTTACGGACAGGACTACGAGCAGTACTTC. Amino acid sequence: CASSFYGQDYEQYF.

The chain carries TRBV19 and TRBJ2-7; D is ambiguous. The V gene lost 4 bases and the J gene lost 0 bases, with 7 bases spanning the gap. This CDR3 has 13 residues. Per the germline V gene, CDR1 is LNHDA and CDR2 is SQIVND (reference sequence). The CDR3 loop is CASSTLSSYEQYF. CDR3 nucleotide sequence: TGTGCCAGTAGTACCCTGAGCTCCTACGAGCAGTACTTC.

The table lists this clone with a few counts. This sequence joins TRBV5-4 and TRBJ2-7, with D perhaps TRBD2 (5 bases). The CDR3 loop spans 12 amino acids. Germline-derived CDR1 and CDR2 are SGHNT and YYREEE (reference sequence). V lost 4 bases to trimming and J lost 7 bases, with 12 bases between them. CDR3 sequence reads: CASSLEVREQYF. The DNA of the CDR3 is TGTGCCAGCAGCCTGGAGGTCAGAGAGCAGTACTTC.

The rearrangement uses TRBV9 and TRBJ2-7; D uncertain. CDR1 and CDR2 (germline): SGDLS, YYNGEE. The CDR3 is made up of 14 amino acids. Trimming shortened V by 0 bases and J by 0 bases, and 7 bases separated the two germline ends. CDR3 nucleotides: TGTGCCAGCAGCGTAGCTCCTAGCTCCTACGAGCAGTACTTC. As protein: CASSVAPSSYEQYF.

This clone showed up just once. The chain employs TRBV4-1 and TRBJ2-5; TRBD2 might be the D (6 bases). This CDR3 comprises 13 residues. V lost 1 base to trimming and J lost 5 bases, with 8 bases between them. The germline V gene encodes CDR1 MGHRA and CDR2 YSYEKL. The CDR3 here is CASSQGRAETQYF. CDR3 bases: TGCGCCAGCAGCCAAGGGAGGGCCGAGACCCAGTACTTC.

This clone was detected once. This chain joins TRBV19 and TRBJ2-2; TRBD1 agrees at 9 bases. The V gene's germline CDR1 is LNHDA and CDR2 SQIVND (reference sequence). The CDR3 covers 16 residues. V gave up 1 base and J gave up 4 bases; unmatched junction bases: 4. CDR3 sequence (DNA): TGTGCCAGTAGTATAGCAGGGACAGGGTTCACCGGGGAGCTGTTTTTT. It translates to CASSIAGTGFTGELFF.

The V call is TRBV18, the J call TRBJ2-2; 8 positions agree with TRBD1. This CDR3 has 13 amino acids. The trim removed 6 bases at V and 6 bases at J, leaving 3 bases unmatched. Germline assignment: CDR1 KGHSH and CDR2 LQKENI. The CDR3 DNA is TGTGCCAGCTCTCGCAGGGGGCCCGGGGAGCTGTTTTTT. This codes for CASSRRGPGELFF.

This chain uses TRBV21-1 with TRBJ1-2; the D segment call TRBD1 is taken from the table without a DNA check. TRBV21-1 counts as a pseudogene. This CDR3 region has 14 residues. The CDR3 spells CASSKARKGYGYTF. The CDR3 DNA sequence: TGTGCCAGCAGCAAAGCGCGCAAGGGGTATGGCTACACCTTC.

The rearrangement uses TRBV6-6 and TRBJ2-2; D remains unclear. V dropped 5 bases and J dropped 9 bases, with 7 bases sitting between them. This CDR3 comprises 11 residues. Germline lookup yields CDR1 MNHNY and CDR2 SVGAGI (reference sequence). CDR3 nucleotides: TGTGCCAGCAGTAACCTGCGGGAGCTGTTTTTT. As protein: CASSNLRELFF.

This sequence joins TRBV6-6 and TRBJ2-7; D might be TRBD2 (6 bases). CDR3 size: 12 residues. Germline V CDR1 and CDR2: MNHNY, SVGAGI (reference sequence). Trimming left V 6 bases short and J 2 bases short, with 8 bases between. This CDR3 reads CASRGGTYEQYF. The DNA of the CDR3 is TGTGCCAGCAGGGGGGGAACCTACGAGCAGTACTTC.

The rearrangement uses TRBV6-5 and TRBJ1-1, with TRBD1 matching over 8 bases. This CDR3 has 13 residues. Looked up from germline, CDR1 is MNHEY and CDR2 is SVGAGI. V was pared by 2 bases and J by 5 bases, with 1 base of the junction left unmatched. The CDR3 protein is CASSYRTGTEAFF. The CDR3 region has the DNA TGTGCCAGCAGTTACCGGACAGGGACTGAAGCTTTCTTT.

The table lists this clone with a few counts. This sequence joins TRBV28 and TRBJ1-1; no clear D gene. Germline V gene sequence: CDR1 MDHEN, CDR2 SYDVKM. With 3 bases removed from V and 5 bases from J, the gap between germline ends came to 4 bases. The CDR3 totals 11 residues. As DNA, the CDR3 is TGTGCCAGCAGTTTGAGAACTGAAGCTTTCTTT. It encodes CASSLRTEAFF.

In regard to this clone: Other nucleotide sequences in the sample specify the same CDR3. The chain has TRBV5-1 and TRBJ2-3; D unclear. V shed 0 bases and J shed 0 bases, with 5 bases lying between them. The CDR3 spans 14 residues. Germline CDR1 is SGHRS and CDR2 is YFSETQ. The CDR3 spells CASSLDSSTDTQYF. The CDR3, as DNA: TGCGCCAGCAGCTTGGATTCTAGCACAGATACGCAGTATTTT.

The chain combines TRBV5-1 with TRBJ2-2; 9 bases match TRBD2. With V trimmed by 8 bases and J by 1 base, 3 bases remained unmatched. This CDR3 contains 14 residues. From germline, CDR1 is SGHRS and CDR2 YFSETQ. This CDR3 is CASAGGQNTGELFF. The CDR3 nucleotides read TGCGCCAGTGCGGGAGGGCAGAACACCGGGGAGCTGTTTTTT.

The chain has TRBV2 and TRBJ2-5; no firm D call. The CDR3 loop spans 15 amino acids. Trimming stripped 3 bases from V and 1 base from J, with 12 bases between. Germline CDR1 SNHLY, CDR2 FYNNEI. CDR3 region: CASSDYPDGQETQYF. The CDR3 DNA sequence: TGTGCCAGCAGTGACTACCCCGACGGCCAAGAGACCCAGTACTTC.

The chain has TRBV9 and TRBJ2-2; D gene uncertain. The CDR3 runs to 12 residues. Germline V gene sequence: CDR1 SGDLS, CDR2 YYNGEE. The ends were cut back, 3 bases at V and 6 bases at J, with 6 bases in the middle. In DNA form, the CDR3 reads TGTGCCAGCAGCGAAATATCCGGGGAGCTGTTTTTT. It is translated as CASSEISGELFF.

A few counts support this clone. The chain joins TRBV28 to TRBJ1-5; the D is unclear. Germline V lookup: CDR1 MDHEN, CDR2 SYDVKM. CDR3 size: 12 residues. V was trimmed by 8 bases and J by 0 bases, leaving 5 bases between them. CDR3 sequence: CASLRSNQPQHF. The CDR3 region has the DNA TGTGCCAGCTTGCGTAGCAATCAGCCCCAGCATTTT.